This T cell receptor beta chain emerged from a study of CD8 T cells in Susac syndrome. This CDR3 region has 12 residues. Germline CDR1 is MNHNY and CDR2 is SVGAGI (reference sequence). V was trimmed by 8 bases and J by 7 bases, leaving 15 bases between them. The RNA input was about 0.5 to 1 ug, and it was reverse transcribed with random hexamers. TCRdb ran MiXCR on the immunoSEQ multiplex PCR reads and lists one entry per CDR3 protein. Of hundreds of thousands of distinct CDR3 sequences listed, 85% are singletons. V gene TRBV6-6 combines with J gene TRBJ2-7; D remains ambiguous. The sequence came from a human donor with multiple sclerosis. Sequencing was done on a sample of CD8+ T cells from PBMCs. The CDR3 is CASVVPTGEQYF. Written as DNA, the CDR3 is TGTGCCAGCGTGGTACCCACGGGTGAGCAGTACTTC.